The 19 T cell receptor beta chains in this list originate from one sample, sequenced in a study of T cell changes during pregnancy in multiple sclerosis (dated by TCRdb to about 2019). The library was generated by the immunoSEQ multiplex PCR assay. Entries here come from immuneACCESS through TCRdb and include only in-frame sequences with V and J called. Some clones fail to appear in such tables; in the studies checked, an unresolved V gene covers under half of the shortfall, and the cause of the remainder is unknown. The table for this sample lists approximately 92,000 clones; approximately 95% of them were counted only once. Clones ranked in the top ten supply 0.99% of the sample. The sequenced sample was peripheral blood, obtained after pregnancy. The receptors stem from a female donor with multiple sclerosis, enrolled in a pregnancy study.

The CDR3 spells CASRPSTGGNYGYTF. CDR3 in DNA: TGTGCCAGCAGGCCGTCGACAGGCGGTAACTATGGCTACACCTTC. This chain uses TRBV28 with TRBJ1-2, with a weak D call TRBD1 (6 bases). The CDR3 totals 15 residues. Germline V gene data show CDR1 as MDHEN and CDR2 as SYDVKM. V shed 6 bases and J shed 1 base, with 15 bases lying between them.

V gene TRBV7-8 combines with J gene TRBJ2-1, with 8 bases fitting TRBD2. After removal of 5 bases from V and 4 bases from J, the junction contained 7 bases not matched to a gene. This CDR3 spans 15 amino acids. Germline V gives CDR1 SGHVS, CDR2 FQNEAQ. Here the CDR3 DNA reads TGTGCCAGCAGCCGTGCTAGCGGGCGATACAATGAGCAGTTCTTC. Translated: CASSRASGRYNEQFF. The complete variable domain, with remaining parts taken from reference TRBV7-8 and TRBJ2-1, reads GAGVSQSPRYKVAKRGQDVALRCDPISGHVSLFWYQQALGQGPEFLTYFQNEAQLDKSGLPSDRFFAERPEGSVSTLKIQRTQQEDSAVYLCASSRASGRYNEQFFGPGTRLTVL.

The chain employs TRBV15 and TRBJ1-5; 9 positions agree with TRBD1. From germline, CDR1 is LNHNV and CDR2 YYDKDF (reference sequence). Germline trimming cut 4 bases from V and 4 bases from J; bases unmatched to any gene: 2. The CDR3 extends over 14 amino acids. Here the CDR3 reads CATSTGQGNQPQHF. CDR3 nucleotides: TGTGCCACCAGCACGGGACAGGGAAATCAGCCCCAGCATTTT.

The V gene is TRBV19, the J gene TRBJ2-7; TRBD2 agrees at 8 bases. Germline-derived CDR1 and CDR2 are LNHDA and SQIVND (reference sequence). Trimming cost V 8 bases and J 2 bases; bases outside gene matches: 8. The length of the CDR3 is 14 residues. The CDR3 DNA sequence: TGTGCCAGTGCGACTAGCGAGACTACCTACGAGCAGTACTTC. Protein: CASATSETTYEQYF.

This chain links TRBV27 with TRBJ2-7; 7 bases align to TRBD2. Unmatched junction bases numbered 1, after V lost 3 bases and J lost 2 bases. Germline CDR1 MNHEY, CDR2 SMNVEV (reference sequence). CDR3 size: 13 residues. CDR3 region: CASSFRGAYEQYF. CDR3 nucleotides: TGTGCCAGCAGTTTTCGGGGGGCCTACGAGCAGTACTTC.

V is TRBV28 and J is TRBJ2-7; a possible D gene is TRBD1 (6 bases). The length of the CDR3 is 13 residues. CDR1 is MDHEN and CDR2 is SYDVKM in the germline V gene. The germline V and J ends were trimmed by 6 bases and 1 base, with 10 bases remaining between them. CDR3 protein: CASSRTVSYEQYF. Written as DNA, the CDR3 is TGTGCCAGCAGCCGGACAGTATCCTACGAGCAGTACTTC.

The CDR3 nucleotides are TGCAGCGTTGCCCGGGAGTCTTACCAAGAGACCCAGTACTTC. This sequence encodes CSVARESYQETQYF. The chain carries TRBV29-1 and TRBJ2-5; tentative D call: TRBD2 (6 bases). The V end lost 4 bases, the J end lost 0 bases, and 12 bases lay between the germline ends. The CDR3 runs 14 residues. Per germline, CDR1 SQVTM and CDR2 ANQGSEA.

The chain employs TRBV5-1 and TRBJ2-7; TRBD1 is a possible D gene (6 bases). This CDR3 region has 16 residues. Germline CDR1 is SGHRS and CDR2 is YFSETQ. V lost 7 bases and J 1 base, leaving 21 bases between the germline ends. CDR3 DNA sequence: TGCGCCAGCCGCCTTGGAAACCAGGACAGATCCTACGAGCAGTACTTC. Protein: CASRLGNQDRSYEQYF. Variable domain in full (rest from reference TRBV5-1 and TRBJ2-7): KAGVTQTPRYLIKTRGQQVTLSCSPISGHRSVSWYQQTPGQGLQFLFEYFSETQRNKGNFPGRFSGRQFSNSRSEMNVSTLELGDSALYLCASRLGNQDRSYEQYFGPGTRLTVT.

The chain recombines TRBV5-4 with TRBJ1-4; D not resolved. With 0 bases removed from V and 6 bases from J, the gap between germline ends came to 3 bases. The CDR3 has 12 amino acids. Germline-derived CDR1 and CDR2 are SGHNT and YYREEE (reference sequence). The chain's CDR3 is CASSLGDEKLFF. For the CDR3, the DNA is TGTGCCAGCAGCTTGGGAGATGAAAAACTGTTTTTT.

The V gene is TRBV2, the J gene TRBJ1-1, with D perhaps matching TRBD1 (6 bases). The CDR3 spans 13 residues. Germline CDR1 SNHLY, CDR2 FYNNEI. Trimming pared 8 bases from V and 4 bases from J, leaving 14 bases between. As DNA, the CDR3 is TGTGCCAGCGCTAAACAGGGTGGCACTGAAGCTTTCTTT. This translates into CASAKQGGTEAFF. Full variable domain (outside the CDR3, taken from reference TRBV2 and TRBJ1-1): EPEVTQTPSHQVTQMGQEVILRCVPISNHLYFYWYRQILGQKVEFLVSFYNNEISEKSEIFDDQFSVERPDGSNFTLKIRSTKLEDSAMYFCASAKQGGTEAFFGQGTRLTVV.

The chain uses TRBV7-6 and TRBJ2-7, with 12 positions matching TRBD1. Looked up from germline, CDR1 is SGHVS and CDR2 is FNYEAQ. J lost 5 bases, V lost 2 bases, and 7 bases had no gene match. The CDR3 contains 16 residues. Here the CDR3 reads CASSLNFGTGGHEQYF. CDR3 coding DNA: TGTGCCAGCAGCTTAAACTTCGGGACAGGGGGCCACGAGCAGTACTTC.

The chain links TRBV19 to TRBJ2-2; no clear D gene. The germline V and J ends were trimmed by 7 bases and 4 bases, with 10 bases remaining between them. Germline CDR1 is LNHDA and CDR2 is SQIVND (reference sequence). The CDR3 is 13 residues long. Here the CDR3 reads CASTFSRTGELFF. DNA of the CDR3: TGTGCCAGTACCTTCTCCCGCACCGGGGAGCTGTTTTTT. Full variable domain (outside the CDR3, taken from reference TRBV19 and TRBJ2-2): DGGITQSPKYLFRKEGQNVTLSCEQNLNHDAMYWYRQDPGQGLRLIYYSQIVNDFQKGDIAEGYSVSREKKESFPLTVTSAQKNPTAFYLCASTFSRTGELFFGEGSRLTVL.

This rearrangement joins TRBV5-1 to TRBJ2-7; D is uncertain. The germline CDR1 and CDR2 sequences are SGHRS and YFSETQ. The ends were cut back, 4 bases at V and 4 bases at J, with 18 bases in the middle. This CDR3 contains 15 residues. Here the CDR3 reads CASSREKWAVYEQYF. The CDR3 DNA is TGCGCCAGCAGCCGAGAAAAGTGGGCTGTTTACGAGCAGTACTTC.

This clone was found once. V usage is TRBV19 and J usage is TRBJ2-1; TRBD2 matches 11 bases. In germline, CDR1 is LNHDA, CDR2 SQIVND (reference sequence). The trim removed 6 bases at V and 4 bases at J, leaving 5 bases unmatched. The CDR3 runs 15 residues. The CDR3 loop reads CASSPSGRPYNEQFF. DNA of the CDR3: TGTGCCAGTAGCCCTAGCGGGAGGCCTTACAATGAGCAGTTCTTC.

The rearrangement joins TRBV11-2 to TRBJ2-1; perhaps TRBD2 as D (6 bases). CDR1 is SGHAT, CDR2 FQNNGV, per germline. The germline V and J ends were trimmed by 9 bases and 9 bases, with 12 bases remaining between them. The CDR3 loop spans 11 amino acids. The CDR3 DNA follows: TGTGCCAGTCTAGCGATGGGTGAGCAGTTCTTC. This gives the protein CASLAMGEQFF.

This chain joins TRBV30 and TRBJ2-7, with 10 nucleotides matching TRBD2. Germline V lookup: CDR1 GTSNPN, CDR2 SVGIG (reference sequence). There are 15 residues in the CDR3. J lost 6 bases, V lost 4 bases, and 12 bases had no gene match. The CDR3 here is CAWTGLAGASGEQYF. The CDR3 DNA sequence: TGTGCCTGGACGGGGCTAGCGGGAGCATCGGGCGAGCAGTACTTC.

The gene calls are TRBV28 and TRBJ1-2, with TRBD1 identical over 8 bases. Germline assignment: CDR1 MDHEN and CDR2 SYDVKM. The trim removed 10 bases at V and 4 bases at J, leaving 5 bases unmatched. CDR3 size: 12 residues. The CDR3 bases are TGTGCCACGAGGGACAGGCCCTATGGCTACACCTTC. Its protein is CATRDRPYGYTF.

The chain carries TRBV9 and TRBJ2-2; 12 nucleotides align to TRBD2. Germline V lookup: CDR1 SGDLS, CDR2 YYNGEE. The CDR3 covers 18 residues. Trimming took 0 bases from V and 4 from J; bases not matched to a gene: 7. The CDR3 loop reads CASSVATGLAGFTGELFF. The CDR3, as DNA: TGTGCCAGCAGCGTAGCTACAGGACTAGCGGGGTTCACCGGGGAGCTGTTTTTT.

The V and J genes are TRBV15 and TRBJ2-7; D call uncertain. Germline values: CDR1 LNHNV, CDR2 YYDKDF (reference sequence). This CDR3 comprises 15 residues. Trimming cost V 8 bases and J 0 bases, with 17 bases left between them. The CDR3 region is CATAAAGSVSYEQYF. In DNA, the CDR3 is TGTGCCACCGCCGCCGCAGGATCCGTCTCCTACGAGCAGTACTTC.